These 8 T cell receptor beta chains originate from one sample sequenced in a study of blood T cell repertoires in COVID-19. Assay: immunoSEQ multiplex PCR; the TCRdb copy retains only in-frame clones and omits some. The sample yields tens of thousands of clones, about 76% seen once. Source material: peripheral blood. Source of these receptors: a human donor with active or convalescent COVID-19. The donor label of this sample is uncertain.

The chain has TRBV11-2 and TRBJ1-2; D is undetermined. Between the trimmed V and J ends, which lost 5 bases and 2 bases, there was a span of 3 bases. Germline-derived CDR1 and CDR2 are SGHAT and FQNNGV. The CDR3 is 11 residues long. CDR3 bases: TGTGCCAGCAGCCCGAACTATGGCTACACCTTC. Its translation: CASSPNYGYTF.

CDR3 sequence reads: CASSRQIYNEQFF. The CDR3 nucleotides are TGTGCCAGCAGTCGCCAGATCTACAATGAGCAGTTCTTC. This chain connects TRBV25-1 to TRBJ2-1, with no clear D. Trimming pared 5 bases from V and 3 bases from J, leaving 8 bases between. The germline CDR1 and CDR2 sequences are MGHDK and SYGVNS. The CDR3 consists of 13 residues.

This clone appeared a single time. The gene calls are TRBV7-3 and TRBJ1-3; no clear D. The CDR3 is made up of 13 amino acids. The V end lost 5 bases, the J end lost 1 base, and 6 bases lay between the germline ends. Germline V gene lookup returns CDR1 SGHTA and CDR2 FQGTGA. This chain's CDR3 is CASSPGSGNTIYF. The CDR3 DNA reads TGTGCCAGCAGCCCCGGGTCTGGAAACACCATATATTTT.

V and J are TRBV3-1 (or the pseudogene TRBV3-2) and TRBJ2-1, with 7 bases lining up with TRBD2. The CDR3 has 13 residues. V was pared by 3 bases and J by 9 bases, with 5 bases of the junction left unmatched. CDR1 and CDR2 from the germline V gene are LGHDT and YNNKEL (reference sequence). The chain's CDR3 is CASSQTSPSEQFF. The CDR3 DNA reads as TGTGCCAGCAGCCAGACTAGCCCCAGTGAGCAGTTCTTC.

This clone was counted a few times. The chain joins TRBV2 to TRBJ2-1, with a possible D match to TRBD2 (5 bases). Trimming cost V 6 bases and J 5 bases, with 14 bases left between them. CDR3 length: 14 amino acids. CDR1 and CDR2 (germline): SNHLY, FYNNEI. The CDR3 protein is CASRDTSTHNEQFF. The DNA of the CDR3 is TGTGCCAGCAGGGATACTAGTACCCACAATGAGCAGTTCTTC.

The chain couples TRBV28 to TRBJ1-1, with D possibly matching TRBD1 (6 bases). The V gene lost 5 bases and the J gene lost 10 bases, with 20 bases spanning the gap. The germline gives CDR1 MDHEN, CDR2 SYDVKM. The CDR3 is made up of 14 amino acids. The CDR3 coding sequence is TGTGCCAGCAGTCCCTCCGGGCAGGGGTGGGGAGCTTTCTTT. Translating it yields CASSPSGQGWGAFF.

The chain uses TRBV15 and TRBJ1-5; D unresolved. CDR1 and CDR2 from the germline V gene are LNHNV and YYDKDF (reference sequence). Trimming pared 0 bases from V and 7 bases from J, leaving 10 bases between. This CDR3 comprises 14 residues. This CDR3 reads CATSRDRGGQPQHF. The CDR3 DNA reads TGTGCCACCAGCAGAGACCGAGGCGGACAGCCCCAGCATTTT.

J is TRBJ2-7 and V is TRBV4-2; no clear D gene. The CDR3 extends over 12 amino acids. The V and J ends lost 0 bases and 6 bases respectively, with 6 bases between them. The germline gives CDR1 LGHNA, CDR2 YNFKEQ. The CDR3 reads CASSQDYREQYF. The CDR3 bases are TGTGCCAGCAGCCAAGACTATCGCGAGCAGTACTTC.